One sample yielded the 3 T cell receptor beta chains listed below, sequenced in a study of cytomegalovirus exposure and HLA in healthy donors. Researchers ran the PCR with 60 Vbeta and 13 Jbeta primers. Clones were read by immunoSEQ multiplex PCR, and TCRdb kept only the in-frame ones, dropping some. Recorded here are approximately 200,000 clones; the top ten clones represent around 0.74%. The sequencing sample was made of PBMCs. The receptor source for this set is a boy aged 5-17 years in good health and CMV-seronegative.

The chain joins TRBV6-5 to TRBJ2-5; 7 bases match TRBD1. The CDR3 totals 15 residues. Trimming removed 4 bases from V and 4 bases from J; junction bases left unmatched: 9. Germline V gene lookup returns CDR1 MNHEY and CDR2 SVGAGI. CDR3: CASSSGDSKGETQYF. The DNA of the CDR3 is TGTGCCAGCAGTTCAGGGGACAGTAAAGGAGAGACCCAGTACTTC.

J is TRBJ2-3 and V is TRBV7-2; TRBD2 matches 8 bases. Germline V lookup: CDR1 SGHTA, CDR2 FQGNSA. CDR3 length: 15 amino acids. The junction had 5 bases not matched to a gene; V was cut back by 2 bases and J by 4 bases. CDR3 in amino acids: CASSLRRGGADTQYF. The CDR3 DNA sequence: TGTGCCAGCAGCTTACGACGGGGGGGTGCAGATACGCAGTATTTT.

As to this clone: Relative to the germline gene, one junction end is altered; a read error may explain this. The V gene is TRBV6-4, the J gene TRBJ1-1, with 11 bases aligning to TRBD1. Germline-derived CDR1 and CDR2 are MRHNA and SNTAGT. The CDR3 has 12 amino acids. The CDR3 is CASSPGQGVRIF. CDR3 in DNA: TGTGCCAGCAGTCCGGGACAGGGGGTTAGAATCTTT.